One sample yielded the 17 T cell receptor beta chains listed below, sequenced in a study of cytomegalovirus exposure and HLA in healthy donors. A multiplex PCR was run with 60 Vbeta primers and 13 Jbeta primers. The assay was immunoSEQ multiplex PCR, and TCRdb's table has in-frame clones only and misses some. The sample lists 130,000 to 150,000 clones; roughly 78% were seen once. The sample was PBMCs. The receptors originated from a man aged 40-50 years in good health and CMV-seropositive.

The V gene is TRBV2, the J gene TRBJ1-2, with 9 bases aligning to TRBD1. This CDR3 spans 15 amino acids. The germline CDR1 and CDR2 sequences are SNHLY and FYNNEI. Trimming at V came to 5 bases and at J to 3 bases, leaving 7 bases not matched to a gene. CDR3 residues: CASSNRGRVDYGYTF. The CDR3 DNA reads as TGTGCCAGCAGTAACAGGGGGCGCGTAGACTATGGCTACACCTTC.

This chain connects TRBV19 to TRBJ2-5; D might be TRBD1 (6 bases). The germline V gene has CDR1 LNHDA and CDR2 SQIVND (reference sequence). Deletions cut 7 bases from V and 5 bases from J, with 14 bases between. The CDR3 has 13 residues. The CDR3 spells CASTPDTGETQYF. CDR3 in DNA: TGTGCCAGTACCCCCGACACAGGGGAGACCCAGTACTTC.

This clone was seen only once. The CDR3 coding sequence is TGTGCCACCTCAGCCCAAGGAGGTAATGAAAAACTGTTTTTT. It codes for CATSAQGGNEKLFF. The J gene is TRBJ1-4, the V gene TRBV19; D is undetermined. This CDR3 spans 14 amino acids. Deletions cut 10 bases from V and 4 bases from J, with 16 bases between. From germline, CDR1 is LNHDA and CDR2 SQIVND (reference sequence).

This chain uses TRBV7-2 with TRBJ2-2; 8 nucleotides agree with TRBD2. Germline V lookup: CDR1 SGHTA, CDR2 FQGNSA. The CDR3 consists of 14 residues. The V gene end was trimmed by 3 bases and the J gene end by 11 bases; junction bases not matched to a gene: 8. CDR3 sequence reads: CASSFSGGGSELFF. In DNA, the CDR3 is TGTGCCAGCAGCTTCTCCGGGGGGGGGAGTGAGCTGTTTTTT.

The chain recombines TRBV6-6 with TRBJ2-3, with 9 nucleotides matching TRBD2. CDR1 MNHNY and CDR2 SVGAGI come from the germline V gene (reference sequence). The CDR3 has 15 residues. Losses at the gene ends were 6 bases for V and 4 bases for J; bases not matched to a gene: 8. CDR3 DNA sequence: TGTGCCAGCAGAGAGCGGGAGGCGGTTGCAGATACGCAGTATTTT. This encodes CASREREAVADTQYF.

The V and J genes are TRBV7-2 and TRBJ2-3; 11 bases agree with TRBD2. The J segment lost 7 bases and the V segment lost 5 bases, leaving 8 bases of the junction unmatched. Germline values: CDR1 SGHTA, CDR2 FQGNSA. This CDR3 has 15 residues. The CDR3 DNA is TGTGCCAGCAGCCCTACTAGCGGGAGCGGGAATACGCAGTATTTT. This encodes CASSPTSGSGNTQYF.

The CDR3 protein is CSVVNGDYGYTF. The CDR3 DNA sequence: TGCAGCGTTGTCAACGGAGACTATGGCTACACCTTC. The chain couples TRBV29-1 to TRBJ1-2; D call uncertain. Germline lookup yields CDR1 SQVTM and CDR2 ANQGSEA. CDR3 size: 12 residues. Between the trimmed V and J ends, which lost 4 bases and 3 bases, there was a span of 9 bases.

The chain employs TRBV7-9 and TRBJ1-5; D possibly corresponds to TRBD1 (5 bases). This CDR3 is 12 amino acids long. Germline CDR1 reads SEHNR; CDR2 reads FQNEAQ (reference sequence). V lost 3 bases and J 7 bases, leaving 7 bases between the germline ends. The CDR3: CASSFDSQPQHF. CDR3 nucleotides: TGTGCCAGCAGCTTTGACAGCCAGCCCCAGCATTTT.

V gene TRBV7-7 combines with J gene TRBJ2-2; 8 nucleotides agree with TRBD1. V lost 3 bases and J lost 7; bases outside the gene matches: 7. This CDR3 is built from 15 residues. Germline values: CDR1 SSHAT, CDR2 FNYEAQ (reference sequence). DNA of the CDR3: TGTGCCAGCAGCTTGTCTAGACAGGGGAACGGGGAGCTGTTTTTT. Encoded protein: CASSLSRQGNGELFF.

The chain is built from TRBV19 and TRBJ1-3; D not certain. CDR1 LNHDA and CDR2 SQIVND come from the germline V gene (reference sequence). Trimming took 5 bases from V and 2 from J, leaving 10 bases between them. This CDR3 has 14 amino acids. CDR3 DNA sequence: TGTGCCAGTAGTTCTTCTATGGCTGGAAACACCATATATTTT. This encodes CASSSSMAGNTIYF. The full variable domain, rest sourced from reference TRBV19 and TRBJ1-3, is DGGITQSPKYLFRKEGQNVTLSCEQNLNHDAMYWYRQDPGQGLRLIYYSQIVNDFQKGDIAEGYSVSREKKESFPLTVTSAQKNPTAFYLCASSSSMAGNTIYFGEGSWLTVV.

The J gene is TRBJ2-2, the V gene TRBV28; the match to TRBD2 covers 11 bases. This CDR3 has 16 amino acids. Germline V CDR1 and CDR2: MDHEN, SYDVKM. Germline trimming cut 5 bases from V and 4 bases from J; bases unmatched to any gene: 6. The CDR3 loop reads CASSRPGTSGTGELFF. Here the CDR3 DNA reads TGTGCCAGCAGTCGTCCCGGGACTAGCGGCACCGGGGAGCTGTTTTTT.

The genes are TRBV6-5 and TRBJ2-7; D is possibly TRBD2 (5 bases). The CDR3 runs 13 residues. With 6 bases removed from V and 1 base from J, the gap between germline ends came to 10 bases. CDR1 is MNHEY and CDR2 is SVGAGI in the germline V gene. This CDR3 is CASSWEPSYEQYF. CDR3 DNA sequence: TGTGCCAGCAGCTGGGAGCCGTCCTACGAGCAGTACTTC.

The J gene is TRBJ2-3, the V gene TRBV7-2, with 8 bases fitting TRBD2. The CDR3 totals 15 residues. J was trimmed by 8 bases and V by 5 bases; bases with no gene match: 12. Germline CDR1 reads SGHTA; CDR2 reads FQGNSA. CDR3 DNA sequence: TGTGCCAGCAGCCGGACTAGCTTGAATTCCCTTACGCAGTATTTT. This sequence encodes CASSRTSLNSLTQYF.

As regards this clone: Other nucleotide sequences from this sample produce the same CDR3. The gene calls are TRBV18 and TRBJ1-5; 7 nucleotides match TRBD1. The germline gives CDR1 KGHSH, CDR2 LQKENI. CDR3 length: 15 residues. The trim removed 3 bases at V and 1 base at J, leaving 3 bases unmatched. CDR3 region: CASSPTGYSNQPQHF. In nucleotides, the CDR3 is TGTGCCAGCTCACCGACAGGGTACAGCAATCAGCCCCAGCATTTT.

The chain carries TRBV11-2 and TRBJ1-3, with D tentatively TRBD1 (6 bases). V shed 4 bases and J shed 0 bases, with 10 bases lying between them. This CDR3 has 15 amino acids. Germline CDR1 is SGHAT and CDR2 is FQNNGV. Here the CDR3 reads CASSSDRNSGNTIYF. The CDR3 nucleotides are TGTGCCAGCAGCTCCGACAGGAACTCTGGAAACACCATATATTTT.

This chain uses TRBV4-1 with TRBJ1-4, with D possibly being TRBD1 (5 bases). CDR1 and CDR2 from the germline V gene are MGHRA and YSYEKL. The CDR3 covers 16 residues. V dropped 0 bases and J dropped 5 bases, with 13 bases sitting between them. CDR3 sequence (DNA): TGCGCCAGCAGCCAAGACGACAGAAGATTAAATGAAAAACTGTTTTTT. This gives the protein CASSQDDRRLNEKLFF.

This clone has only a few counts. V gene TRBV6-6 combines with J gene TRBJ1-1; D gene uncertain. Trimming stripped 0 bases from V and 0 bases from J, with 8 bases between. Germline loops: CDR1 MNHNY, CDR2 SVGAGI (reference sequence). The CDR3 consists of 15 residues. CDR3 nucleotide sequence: TGTGCCAGCAGTTACTCGGCTTCATTGAACACTGAAGCTTTCTTT. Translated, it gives CASSYSASLNTEAFF.